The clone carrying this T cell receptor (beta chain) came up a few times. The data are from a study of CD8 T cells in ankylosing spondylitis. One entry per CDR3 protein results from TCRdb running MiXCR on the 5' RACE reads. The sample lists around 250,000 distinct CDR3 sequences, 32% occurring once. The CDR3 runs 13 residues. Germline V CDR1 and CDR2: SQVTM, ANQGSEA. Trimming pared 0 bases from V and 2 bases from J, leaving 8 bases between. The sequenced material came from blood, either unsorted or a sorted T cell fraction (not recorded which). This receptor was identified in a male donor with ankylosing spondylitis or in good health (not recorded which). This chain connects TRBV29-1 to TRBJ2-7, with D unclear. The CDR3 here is CSVEDTATYEQYF. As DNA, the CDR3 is TGCAGCGTTGAAGACACGGCGACCTACGAGCAGTACTTC.